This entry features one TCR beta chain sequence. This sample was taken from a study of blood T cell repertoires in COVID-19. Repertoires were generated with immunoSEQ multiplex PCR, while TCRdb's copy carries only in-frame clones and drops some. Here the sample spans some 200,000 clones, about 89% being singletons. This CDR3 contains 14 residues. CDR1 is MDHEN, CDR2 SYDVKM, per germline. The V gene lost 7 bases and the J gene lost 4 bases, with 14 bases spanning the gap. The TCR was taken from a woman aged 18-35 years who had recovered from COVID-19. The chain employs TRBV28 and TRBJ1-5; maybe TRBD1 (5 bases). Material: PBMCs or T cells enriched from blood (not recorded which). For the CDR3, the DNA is TGTGCCAGCAAACCCGGTGGGGGGAATCAGCCCCAGCATTTT. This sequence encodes CASKPGGGNQPQHF.